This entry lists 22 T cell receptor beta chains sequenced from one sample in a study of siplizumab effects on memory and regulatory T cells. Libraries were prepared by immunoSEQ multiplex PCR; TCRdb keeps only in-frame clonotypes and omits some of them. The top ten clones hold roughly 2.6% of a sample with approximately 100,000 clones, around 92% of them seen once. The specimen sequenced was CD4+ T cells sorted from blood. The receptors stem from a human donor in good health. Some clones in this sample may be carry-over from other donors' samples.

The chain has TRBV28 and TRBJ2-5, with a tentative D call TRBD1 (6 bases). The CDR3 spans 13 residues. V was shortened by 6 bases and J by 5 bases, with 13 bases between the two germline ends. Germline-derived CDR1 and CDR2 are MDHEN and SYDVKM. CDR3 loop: CASREQGRETQYF. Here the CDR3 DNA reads TGTGCCAGCAGGGAACAGGGTAGGGAGACCCAGTACTTC.

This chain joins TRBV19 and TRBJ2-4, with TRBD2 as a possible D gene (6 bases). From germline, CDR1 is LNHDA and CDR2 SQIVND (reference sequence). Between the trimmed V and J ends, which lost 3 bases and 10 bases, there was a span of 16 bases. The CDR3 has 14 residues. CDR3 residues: CASSIGAGGQIQYF. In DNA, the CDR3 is TGTGCCAGTAGTATCGGAGCGGGTGGACAAATTCAGTACTTC.

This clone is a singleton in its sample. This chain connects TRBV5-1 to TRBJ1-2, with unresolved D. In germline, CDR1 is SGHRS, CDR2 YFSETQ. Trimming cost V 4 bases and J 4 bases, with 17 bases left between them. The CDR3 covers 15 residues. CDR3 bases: TGCGCCAGCAGCCCAGACTTCTCCAGGCCCTATGGCTACACCTTC. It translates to CASSPDFSRPYGYTF.

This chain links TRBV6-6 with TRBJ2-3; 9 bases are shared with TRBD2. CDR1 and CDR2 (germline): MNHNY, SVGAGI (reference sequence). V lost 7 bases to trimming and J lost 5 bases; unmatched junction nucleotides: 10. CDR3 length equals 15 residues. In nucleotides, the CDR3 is TGTGCCAGCACCCTAGGACTAGCGAGGGTAGATACGCAGTATTTT. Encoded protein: CASTLGLARVDTQYF.

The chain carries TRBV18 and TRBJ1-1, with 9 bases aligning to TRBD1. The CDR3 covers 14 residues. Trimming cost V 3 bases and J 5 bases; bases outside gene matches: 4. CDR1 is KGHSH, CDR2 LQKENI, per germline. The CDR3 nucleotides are TGTGCCAGCTCACCCGGACAGGGGTGGACTGAAGCTTTCTTT. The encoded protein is CASSPGQGWTEAFF.

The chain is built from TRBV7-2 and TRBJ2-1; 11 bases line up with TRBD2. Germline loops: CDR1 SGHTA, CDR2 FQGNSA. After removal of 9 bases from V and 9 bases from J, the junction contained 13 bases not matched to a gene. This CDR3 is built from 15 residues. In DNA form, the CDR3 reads TGTGCCAGACGGACTAGCGGGCGCGAATCGGGTGAGCAGTTCTTC. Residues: CARRTSGRESGEQFF.

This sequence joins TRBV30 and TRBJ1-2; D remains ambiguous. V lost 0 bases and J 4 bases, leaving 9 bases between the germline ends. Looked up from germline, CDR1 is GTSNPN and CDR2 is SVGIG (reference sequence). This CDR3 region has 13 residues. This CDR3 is CAWSVPEIYGYTF. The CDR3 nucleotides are TGTGCCTGGAGTGTGCCCGAAATCTATGGCTACACCTTC.

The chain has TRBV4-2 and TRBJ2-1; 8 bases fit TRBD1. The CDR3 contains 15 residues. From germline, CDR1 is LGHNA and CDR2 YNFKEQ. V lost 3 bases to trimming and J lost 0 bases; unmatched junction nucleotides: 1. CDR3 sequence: CASSQDRASYNEQFF. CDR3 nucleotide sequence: TGTGCCAGCAGCCAGGACAGGGCCTCCTACAATGAGCAGTTCTTC.

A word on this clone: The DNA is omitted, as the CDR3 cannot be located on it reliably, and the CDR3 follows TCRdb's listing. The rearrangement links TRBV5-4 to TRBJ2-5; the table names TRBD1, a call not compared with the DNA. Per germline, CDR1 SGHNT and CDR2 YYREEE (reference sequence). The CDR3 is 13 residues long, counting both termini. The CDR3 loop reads CASSFQVSETQYF.

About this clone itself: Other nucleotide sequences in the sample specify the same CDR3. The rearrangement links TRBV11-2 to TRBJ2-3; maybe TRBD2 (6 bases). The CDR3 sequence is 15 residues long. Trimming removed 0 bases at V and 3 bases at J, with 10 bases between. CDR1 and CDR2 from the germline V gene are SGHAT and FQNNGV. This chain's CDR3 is CASSLDGRVTDTQYF. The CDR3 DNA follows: TGTGCCAGCAGCTTAGACGGGAGAGTGACAGATACGCAGTATTTT.

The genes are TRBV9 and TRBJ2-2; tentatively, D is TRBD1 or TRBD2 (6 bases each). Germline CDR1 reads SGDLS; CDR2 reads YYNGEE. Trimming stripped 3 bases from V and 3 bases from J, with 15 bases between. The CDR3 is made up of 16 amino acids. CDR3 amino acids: CASSARLGGDTGELFF. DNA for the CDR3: TGTGCCAGCAGCGCCCGGTTGGGGGGCGACACCGGGGAGCTGTTTTTT.

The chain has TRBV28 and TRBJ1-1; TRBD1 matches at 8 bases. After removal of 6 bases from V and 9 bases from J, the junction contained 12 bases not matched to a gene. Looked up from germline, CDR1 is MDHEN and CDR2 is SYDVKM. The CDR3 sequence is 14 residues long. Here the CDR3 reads CASRPTGQGIKAFF. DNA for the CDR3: TGTGCCAGCAGGCCCACCGGACAGGGAATCAAAGCTTTCTTT.

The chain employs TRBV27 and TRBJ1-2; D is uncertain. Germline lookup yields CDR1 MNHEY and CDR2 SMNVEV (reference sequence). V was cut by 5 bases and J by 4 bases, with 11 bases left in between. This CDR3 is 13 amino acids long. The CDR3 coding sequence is TGTGCCAGCAGTCCCGGGAACCGCTATGGCTACACCTTC. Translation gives CASSPGNRYGYTF.

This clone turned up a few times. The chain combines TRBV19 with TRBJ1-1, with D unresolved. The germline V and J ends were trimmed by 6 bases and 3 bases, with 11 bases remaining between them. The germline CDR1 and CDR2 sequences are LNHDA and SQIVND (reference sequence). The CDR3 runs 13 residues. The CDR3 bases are TGTGCCAGTAGGGACGGATTCGACACTGAAGCTTTCTTT. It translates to CASRDGFDTEAFF.

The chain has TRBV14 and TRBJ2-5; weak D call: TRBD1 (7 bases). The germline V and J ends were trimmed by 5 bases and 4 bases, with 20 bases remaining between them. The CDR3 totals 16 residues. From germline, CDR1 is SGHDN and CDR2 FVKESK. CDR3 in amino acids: CASSDRSGGGRETQYF. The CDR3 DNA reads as TGTGCCAGCAGCGATCGTTCAGGGGGAGGTCGAGAGACCCAGTACTTC.

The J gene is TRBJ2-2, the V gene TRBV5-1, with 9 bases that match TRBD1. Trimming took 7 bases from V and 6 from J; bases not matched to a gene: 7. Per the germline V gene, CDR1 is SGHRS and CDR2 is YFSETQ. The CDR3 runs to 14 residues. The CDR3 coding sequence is TGCGCCAGCTGGGGGACAGGGACGGCCGGGGAGCTGTTTTTT. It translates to CASWGTGTAGELFF. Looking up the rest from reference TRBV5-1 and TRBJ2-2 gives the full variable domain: KAGVTQTPRYLIKTRGQQVTLSCSPISGHRSVSWYQQTPGQGLQFLFEYFSETQRNKGNFPGRFSGRQFSNSRSEMNVSTLELGDSALYLCASWGTGTAGELFFGEGSRLTVL.

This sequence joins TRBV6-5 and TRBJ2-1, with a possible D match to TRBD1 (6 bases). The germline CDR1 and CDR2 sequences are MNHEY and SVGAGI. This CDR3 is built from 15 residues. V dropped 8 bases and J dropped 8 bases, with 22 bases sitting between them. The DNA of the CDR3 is TGTGCCAGCGCGAGAACAGGGAGTGGGGGCGATGAGCAGTTCTTC. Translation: CASARTGSGGDEQFF.

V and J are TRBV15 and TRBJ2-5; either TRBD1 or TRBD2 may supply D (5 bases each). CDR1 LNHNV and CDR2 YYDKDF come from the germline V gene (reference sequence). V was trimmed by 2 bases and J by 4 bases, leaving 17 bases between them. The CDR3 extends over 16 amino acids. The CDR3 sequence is CATSRYRDLQGETQYF. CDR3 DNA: TGTGCCACCAGCAGATATAGGGACCTCCAGGGAGAGACCCAGTACTTC. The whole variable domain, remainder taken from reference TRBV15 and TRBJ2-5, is DAMVIQNPRYQVTQFGKPVTLSCSQTLNHNVMYWYQQKSSQAPKLLFHYYDKDFNNEADTPDNFQSRRPNTSFCFLDIRSPGLGDTAMYLCATSRYRDLQGETQYFGPGTRLLVL.

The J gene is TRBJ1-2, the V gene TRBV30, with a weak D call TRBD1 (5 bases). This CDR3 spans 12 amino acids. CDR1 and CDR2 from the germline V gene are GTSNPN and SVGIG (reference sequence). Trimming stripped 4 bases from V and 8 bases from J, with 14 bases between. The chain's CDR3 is CAWNLGQSGYTF. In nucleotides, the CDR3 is TGTGCCTGGAACCTCGGACAAAGCGGCTACACCTTC.

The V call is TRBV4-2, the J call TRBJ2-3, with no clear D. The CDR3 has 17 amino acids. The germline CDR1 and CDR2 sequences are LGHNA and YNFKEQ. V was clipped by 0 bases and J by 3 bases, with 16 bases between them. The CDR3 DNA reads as TGTGCCAGCAGCCAAGATCGAACTGGGGAACTTACAGATACGCAGTATTTT. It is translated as CASSQDRTGELTDTQYF.

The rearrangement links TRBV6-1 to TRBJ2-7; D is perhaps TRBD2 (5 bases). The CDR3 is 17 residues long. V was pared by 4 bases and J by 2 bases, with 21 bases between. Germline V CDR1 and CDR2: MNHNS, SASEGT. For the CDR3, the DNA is TGTGCCAGCAGTGGACTAAGAGTGGTCGACCTCCCCTACGAGCAGTACTTC. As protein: CASSGLRVVDLPYEQYF.

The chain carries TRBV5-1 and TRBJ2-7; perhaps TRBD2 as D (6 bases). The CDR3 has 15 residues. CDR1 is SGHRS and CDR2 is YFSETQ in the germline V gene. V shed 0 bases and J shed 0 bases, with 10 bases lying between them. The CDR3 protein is CASSLVGLFSYEQYF. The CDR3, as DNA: TGCGCCAGCAGCTTGGTGGGACTCTTCTCCTACGAGCAGTACTTC.